The clone carrying this T cell receptor beta chain occurred a few times. What it recognizes is unknown. Primers for the PCR totalled 60 Vbeta and 13 Jbeta. Profiled with immunoSEQ multiplex PCR; TCRdb holds only in-frame clones, not every one. This sample carries tens of thousands of clones, over 70% of them seen once, and the ten largest clones take 7% to 9%. Trimming removed 2 bases at V and 9 bases at J, with 11 bases between. Per germline, CDR1 LNHNV and CDR2 YYDKDF (reference sequence). The CDR3 extends over 13 amino acids. This sample stems from a study of cytomegalovirus exposure and HLA in healthy donors. Findings of the study overall: In vitro work confirmed that a few CMV-associated chains recognize CMV antigens.

Sampled while nominally healthy, donors likely had unrecorded immune exposures. The rearrangement joins TRBV15 to TRBJ2-1, with D hard to call. Sequencing input: PBMCs. The sequence was obtained from a woman in her forties in good health and CMV-seronegative. The DNA for the CDR3 is TGTGCCACCAGCAGACCTACGCTGTTTGAGCAGTTCTTC. Translating gives CATSRPTLFEQFF.